This paragraph covers one T cell receptor beta chain sequence. Enrollment of patients from Seattle took place during active infection, with longitudinal follow-up. Source study methods: Scientists estimated how many nucleated cells there were by amplifying reference gene primers. The protocol was immunoSEQ multiplex PCR, while the TCRdb copy is restricted to in-frame clones and leaves out a portion. The V and J calls and the clone size are those of that table, but D and trimming were determined from the DNA. In the table there are approximately 350,000 clones, 86% of which are singletons. This sample was included in a study of blood T cell repertoires in COVID-19. Germline V gene data show CDR1 as SGHNT and CDR2 as YYREEE (reference sequence). The trim removed 4 bases at V and 0 bases at J, leaving 4 bases unmatched. The CDR3 is 16 amino acids.

Sample: peripheral blood. The sequence was obtained from an older woman with COVID-19, enrolled during active disease. This sequence joins TRBV5-4 and TRBJ2-4; TRBD1 agrees at 10 bases. The CDR3 sequence is CASSRGQGEAKNIQYF. CDR3 DNA sequence: TGTGCCAGCAGCCGTGGACAGGGGGAAGCCAAAAACATTCAGTACTTC.